The subject of this entry is one T cell receptor beta chain. What it binds is unknown. PCR amplification relied on 60 Vbeta primers (plus 13 Jbeta primers). The assay was immunoSEQ multiplex PCR, and TCRdb's table has in-frame clones only and misses some. The sample lists 100,000 or so clones; roughly 70% were seen once. The ends lost 3 bases at V and 6 bases at J; junction bases unmatched: 6. CDR1 is MNHEY and CDR2 is SMNVEV in the germline V gene (reference sequence). This CDR3 spans 15 amino acids. The data were taken from a study of cytomegalovirus exposure and HLA in healthy donors. Across the whole study: An early data release held 79 million or so unique TCRs from HLA-typed donors.

General observations from the study: The study designated about 180 TCR beta chains cytomegalovirus-associated. Researchers reported that three CMV-associated chains were confirmed in vitro as CMV antigen-specific.

The chain links TRBV27 to TRBJ2-2; 8 bases agree with TRBD1. The sample consisted of PBMCs. The origin of this receptor is a man in his forties or fifties in good health and CMV-seronegative. The CDR3 bases are TGTGCCAGCAGTTTTGCGACAGGGGTCGCCGGGGAGCTGTTTTTT. Translating gives CASSFATGVAGELFF.